The clone carrying this T cell receptor beta chain was counted a single time. Its target is unknown. Partitioning of CD4+ cells yielded a CD45RA+ naive subset and a CD45RA-negative memory subset. Only in-frame clones appear in the TCRdb table, and some are missing; sequencing was by immunoSEQ multiplex PCR. The table includes roughly 2,500,000 clones, 93% detected once. This entry belongs to a study of shared clonotypes between healthy human individuals. Study details: Donors consisted of two women and a few men between 18 and 49.

The CDR3 is 13 residues long. Germline assignment: CDR1 SGHRS and CDR2 YFSETQ. Trimming shortened V by 2 bases and J by 2 bases, and 8 bases separated the two germline ends. Study-level points and caveats: Although depth was large, rarefaction showed that sequencing of the sorted subsets was incomplete. The study sampled only blood, and tissue repertoires likely differ.

The receptor's source is a man aged 18 to 30 in good health. Some clones in this sample may be carry-over from other donors' samples. The V gene is TRBV5-1, the J gene TRBJ2-7; D is unclear. The sample consisted of naive CD4+ T cells from PBMCs. Subset noted: CD45RA+ positively selected. The CDR3 region is CASSLVVAYEQYF. For the CDR3, the DNA is TGCGCCAGCAGCTTAGTCGTCGCCTACGAGCAGTACTTC.